This TCR beta chain stems from a study of monozygotic twins with inflammatory bowel disease (dated by TCRdb to about 2019). About the full investigation: In total, roughly 30 monozygotic twin pairs made up the full study: 19 Danish pairs, all IBD-discordant, plus nine German pairs, of which four were IBD-concordant and five were IBD-discordant. Disease-associated traits were sought mainly through comparisons between IBD patients and their genetically identical healthy co-twins within discordant pairs. Each individual had, on average, about 151 000 unique TCRalpha sequences and 181 000 unique TCRbeta sequences available for analysis.

From each donor, an approximately 2.5 ml peripheral blood sample was collected into PAXgene tubes and kept at -80 degrees C. Without T cell sorting, total RNA was isolated from whole blood using the PAXgene blood miRNA kit on an automated QIAcube. Peripheral blood from monozygotic twin pairs who were concordant or discordant for inflammatory bowel disease underwent deep TCRalpha and TCRbeta repertoire profiling using unique molecular barcoding. Smoking habits were recorded for all twin pairs, and each individual was classified as a current, former or never smoker. On the study overall, not on this receptor specifically: Compared with healthy twins, IBD patients shared fewer clonotypes with other individuals, and the difference was most pronounced in patients with signs of disease activity. TCRbeta repertoire diversity, by inverse Simpson index, was decreased in IBD patients compared with their healthy co-twins. Distinction between different T cell subtypes could not be achieved in the analysis. The results gave no support for a single strong signal or clonotype linked to IBD. Background noise and inter-individual variability may have been introduced into the repertoires by the differing immunosuppressive treatments among patients. Concordant and discordant twins showed no difference in repertoire similarity, possibly because of limited statistical power.

Of note for this clonotype: Its antigen is not yet known.

Spanning cysteine to phenylalanine, the CDR3 consists of 17 amino acids. The DNA sequence is not available. The germline V gene yields SGHDT for CDR1 and YYEEEE for CDR2. The method behind the library was 5' RACE. For each TCR library, approximately 3.5 ug of total RNA was used. For each sample, cDNA synthesis was carried out in eight separate reactions using SMARTScribe reverse transcriptase. During cDNA synthesis, template switching introduced unique molecular identifiers that contained a 6-nucleotide sample barcode. TCRalpha and TCRbeta cDNA was amplified by two nested PCRs of about 15 and 9 cycles, with bead purification after each PCR. Before amplification, the cDNA was both treated with uracil DNA-glycosylase and purified with the QIAquick PCR purification kit. The second PCR was the step at which Illumina TruSeq-compatible adapters and sample-specific barcodes were added. Library quality and concentration were assessed using TapeStation and Qubit, and 5 ng of each library was pooled. The pooled libraries were sequenced with 2 x 100 bp reads and custom sequencing primers on an Illumina HiSeq2500 single-index Rapid Run. The authors processed their data as follows. UMI-based consensus assembly with MiGEC version 1.2.6 was used to correct PCR and sequencing errors. MiXCR version 2.1.1 was used for V(D)J alignment, clonotype assembly and CDR3 extraction. To normalise gene usage, clonotype sharing and MAIT/NKT TCR abundance, the analysis used the top 1000, 10 000 and 20 000 clonotypes per sample. Diversity was computed as the inverse Simpson index with the vegan R package after downsampling to 27 000 UMIs. Paired Mann-Whitney U tests were applied to discordant twin pairs, with Benjamini-Hochberg correction for multiple testing. Through TCRdb reprocessing, the reads give one entry per CDR3 protein sequence; DNA is omitted. What appears here as the V and J calls and clone size reflects TCRdb's work, not the paper's. The sample's table covers about 160,000 distinct CDR3 sequences. Together, the top ten hold roughly 2.6% of the sample.

This TCR came from a human donor with ulcerative colitis or Crohn's disease, or a healthy co-twin of an affected twin (not recorded which). The V and J genes are TRBV5-6 and TRBJ2-3; TCRdb gives TRBD2 as the D gene, but with no DNA this cannot be confirmed. Sample: blood. The CDR3 reads as follows: CASSLAPSGRSTDTQYF.